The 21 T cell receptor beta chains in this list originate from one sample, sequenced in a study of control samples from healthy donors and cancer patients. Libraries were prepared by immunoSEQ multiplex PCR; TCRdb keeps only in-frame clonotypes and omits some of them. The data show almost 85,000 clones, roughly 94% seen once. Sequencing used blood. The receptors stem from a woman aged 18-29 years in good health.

This chain's CDR3 is CASSVGTSDQETQYF. Written as DNA, the CDR3 is TGTGCCAGTAGCGTGGGGACTAGCGACCAAGAGACCCAGTACTTC. This chain uses TRBV19 with TRBJ2-5; 10 bases agree with TRBD2. The germline V gene has CDR1 LNHDA and CDR2 SQIVND (reference sequence). After removal of 6 bases from V and 0 bases from J, the junction contained 4 bases not matched to a gene. This CDR3 spans 15 amino acids.

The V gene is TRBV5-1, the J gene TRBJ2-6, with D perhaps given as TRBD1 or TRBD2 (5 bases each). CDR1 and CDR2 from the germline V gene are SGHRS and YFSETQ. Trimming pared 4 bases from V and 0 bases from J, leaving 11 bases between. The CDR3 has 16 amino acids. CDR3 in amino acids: CASSRDASSGANVLTF. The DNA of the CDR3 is TGCGCCAGCAGCCGGGACGCATCCTCTGGGGCCAACGTCCTGACTTTC.

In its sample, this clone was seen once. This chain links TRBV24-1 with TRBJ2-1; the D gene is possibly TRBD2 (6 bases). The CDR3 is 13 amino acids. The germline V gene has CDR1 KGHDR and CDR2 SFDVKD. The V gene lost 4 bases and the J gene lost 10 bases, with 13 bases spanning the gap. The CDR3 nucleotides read TGTGCCACCAGTGACCCACCGGGACTCGAGCAGTTCTTC. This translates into CATSDPPGLEQFF.

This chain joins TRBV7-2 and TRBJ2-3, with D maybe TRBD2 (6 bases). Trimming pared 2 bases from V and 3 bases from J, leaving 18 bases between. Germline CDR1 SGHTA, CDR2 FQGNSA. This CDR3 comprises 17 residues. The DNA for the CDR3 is TGTGCCAGCAGCTTAATCATCCGGCGTGGGAGGACAGATACGCAGTATTTT. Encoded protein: CASSLIIRRGRTDTQYF.

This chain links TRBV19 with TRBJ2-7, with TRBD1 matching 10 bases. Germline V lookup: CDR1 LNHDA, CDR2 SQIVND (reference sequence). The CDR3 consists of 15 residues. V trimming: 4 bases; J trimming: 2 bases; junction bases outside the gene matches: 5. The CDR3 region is CASSRSGTGAYEQYF. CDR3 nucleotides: TGTGCCAGTAGTAGGTCCGGGACAGGGGCCTACGAGCAGTACTTC.

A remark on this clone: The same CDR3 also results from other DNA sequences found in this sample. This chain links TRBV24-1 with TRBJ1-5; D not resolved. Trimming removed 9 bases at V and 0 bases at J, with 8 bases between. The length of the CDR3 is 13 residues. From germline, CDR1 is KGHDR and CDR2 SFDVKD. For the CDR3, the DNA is TGTGCCACCTCAGGAAATAGCAATCAGCCCCAGCATTTT. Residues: CATSGNSNQPQHF.

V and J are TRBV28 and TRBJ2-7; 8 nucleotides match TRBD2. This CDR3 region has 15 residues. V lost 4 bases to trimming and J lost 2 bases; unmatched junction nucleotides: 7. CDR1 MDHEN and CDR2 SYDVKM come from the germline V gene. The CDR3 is CASSSTGLGTYEQYF. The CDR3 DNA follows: TGTGCCAGCAGTTCGACGGGACTAGGGACCTACGAGCAGTACTTC.

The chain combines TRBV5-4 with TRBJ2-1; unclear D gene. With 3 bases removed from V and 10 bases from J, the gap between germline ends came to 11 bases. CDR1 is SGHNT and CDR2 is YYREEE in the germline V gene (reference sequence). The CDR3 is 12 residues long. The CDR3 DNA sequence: TGTGCCAGCAGCTCCCTAGAACCAGAGCAGTTCTTC. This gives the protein CASSSLEPEQFF.

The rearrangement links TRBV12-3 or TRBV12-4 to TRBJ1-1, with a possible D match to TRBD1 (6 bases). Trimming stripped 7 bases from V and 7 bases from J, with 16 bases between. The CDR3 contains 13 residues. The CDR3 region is CASTFGGFGEAFF. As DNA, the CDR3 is TGTGCCAGCACCTTCGGGGGCTTTGGTGAAGCTTTCTTT.

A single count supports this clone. The CDR3 nucleotides are TGTGCCAGCAGCGTAGATCCCCGGGGCAGGGCGATCAACTATGGCTACACCTTC. Amino acid sequence: CASSVDPRGRAINYGYTF. The rearrangement links TRBV9 to TRBJ1-2, with D tentatively TRBD1 (5 bases). Germline V CDR1 and CDR2: SGDLS, YYNGEE. There are 18 residues in the CDR3. V was shortened by 0 bases and J by 2 bases, with 20 bases between the two germline ends.

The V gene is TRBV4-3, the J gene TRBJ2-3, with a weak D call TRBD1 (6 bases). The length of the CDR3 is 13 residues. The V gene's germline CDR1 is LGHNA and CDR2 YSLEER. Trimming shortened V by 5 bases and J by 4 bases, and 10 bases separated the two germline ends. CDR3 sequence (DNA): TGCGCCAGCAGCTCACAGGGACCAGATACGCAGTATTTT. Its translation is CASSSQGPDTQYF.

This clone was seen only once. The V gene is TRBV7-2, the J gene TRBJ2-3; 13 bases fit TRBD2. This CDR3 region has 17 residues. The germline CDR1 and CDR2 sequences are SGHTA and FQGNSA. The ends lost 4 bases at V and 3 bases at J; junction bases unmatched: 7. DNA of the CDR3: TGTGCCAGCAGCTCGGGACTAGCGGGGTACAGGACAGATACGCAGTATTTT. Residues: CASSSGLAGYRTDTQYF.

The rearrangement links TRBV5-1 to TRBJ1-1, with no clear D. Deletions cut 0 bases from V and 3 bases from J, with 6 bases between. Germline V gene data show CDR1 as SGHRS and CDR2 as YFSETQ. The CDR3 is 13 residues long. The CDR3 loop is CASSLVRDTEAFF. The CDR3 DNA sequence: TGCGCCAGCAGCTTGGTAAGGGACACTGAAGCTTTCTTT.

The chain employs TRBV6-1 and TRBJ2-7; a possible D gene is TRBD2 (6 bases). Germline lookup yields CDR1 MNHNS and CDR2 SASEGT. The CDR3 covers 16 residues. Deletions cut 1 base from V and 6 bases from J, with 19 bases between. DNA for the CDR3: TGTGCCAGCAGTGAAGATGCCACTTGGGGGGTTGGCGAGCAGTACTTC. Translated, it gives CASSEDATWGVGEQYF.

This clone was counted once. The CDR3 region has the DNA TGTGCCAGCAGCTTGACTCCGAACACTGAAGCTTTCTTT. It yields the protein CASSLTPNTEAFF. J is TRBJ1-1 and V is TRBV13; D is ambiguous. Germline V gives CDR1 PRHDT, CDR2 FYEKMQ (reference sequence). The CDR3 length is 13 residues. Trimming took 3 bases from V and 1 from J, leaving 6 bases between them.

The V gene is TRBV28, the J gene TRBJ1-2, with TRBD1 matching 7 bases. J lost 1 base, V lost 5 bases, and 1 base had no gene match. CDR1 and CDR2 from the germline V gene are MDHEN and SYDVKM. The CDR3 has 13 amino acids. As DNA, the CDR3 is TGTGCCAGCAGTACAGGGGATAACTATGGCTACACCTTC. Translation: CASSTGDNYGYTF.

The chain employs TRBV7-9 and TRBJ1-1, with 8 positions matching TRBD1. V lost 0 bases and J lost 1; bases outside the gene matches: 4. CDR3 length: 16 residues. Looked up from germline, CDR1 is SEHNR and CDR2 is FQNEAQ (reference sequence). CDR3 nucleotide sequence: TGTGCCAGCAGCTTAGCAGACAGGGGCTCGAACACTGAAGCTTTCTTT. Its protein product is CASSLADRGSNTEAFF.

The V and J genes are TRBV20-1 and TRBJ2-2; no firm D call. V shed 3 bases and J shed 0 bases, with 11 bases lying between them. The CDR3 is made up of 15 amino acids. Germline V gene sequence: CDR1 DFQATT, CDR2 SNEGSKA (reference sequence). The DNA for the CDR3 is TGCAGTGCTAGTTTGGACGCCGCGAACACCGGGGAGCTGTTTTTT. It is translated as CSASLDAANTGELFF.

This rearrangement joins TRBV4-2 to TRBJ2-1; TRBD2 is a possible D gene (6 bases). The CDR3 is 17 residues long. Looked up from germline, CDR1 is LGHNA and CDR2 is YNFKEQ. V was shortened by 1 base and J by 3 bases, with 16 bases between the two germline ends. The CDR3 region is CASSQVNLALVYNEQFF. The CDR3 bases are TGTGCCAGCAGCCAAGTAAATCTAGCGCTAGTCTACAATGAGCAGTTCTTC.

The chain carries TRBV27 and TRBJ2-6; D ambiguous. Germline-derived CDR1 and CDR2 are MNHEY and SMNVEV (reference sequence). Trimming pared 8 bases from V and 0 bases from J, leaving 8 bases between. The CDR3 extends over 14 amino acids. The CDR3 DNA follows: TGTGCCAGCTGTGGCCTCTCTGGGGCCAACGTCCTGACTTTC. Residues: CASCGLSGANVLTF. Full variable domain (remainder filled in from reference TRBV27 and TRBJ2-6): EAQVTQNPRYLITVTGKKLTVTCSQNMNHEYMSWYRQDPGLGLRQIYYSMNVEVTDKGDVPEGYKVSRKEKRNFPLILESPSPNQTSLYFCASCGLSGANVLTFGAGSRLTVL.

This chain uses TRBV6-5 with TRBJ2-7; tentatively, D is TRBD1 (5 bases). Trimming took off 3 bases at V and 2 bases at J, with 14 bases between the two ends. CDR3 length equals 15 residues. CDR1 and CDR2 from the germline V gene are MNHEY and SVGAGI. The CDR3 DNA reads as TGTGCCAGCAGTTATCACGGACAAGCAGCCTACGAGCAGTACTTC. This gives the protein CASSYHGQAAYEQYF.